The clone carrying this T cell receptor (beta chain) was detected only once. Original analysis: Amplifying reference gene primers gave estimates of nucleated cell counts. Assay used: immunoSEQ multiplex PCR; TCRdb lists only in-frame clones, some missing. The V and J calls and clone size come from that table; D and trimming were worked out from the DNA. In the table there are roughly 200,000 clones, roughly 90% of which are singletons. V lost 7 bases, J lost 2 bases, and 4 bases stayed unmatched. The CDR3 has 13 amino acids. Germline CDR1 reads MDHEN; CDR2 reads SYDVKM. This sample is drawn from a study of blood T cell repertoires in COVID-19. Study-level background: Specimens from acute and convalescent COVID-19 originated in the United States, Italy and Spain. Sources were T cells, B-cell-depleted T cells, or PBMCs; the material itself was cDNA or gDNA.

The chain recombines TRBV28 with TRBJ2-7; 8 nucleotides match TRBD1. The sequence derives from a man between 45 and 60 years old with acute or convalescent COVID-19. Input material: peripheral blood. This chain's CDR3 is CASNAGGTYEQYF. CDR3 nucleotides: TGTGCCAGCAACGCAGGGGGCACCTACGAGCAGTACTTC.